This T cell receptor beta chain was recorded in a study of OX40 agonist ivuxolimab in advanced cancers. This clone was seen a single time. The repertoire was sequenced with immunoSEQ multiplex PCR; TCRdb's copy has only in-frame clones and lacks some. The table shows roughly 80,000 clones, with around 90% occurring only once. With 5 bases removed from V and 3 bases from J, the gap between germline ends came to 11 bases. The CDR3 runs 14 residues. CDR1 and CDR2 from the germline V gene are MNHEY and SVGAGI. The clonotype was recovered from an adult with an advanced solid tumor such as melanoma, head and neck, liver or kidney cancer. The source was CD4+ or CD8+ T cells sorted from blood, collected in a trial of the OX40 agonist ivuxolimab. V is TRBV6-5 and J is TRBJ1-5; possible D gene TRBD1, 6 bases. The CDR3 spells CASSLAGVNQPQHF. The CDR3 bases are TGTGCCAGCAGTCTGGCAGGGGTCAATCAGCCCCAGCATTTT.